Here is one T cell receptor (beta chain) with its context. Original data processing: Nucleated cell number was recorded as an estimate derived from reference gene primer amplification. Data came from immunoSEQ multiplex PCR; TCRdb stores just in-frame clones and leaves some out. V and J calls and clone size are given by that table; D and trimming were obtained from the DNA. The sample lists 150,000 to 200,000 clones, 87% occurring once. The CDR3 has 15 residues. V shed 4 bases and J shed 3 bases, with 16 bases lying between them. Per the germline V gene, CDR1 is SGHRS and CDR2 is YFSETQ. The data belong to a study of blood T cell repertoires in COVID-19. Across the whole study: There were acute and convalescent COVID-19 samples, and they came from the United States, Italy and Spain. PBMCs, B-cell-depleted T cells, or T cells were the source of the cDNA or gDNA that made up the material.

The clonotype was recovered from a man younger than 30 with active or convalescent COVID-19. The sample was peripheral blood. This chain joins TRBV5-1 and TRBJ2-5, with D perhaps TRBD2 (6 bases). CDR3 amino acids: CASSSVGTGEETQYF. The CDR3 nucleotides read TGCGCCAGCAGCAGCGTAGGGACGGGGGAAGAGACCCAGTACTTC.